This is a list of T cell receptor beta chains from one sample in a study of T cells after posttransplantation cyclophosphamide. Sequencing used immunoSEQ multiplex PCR; TCRdb keeps in-frame clones, though not all of them. The profile covers about 12,000 clones, none occurring a single time. What was sequenced was PBMCs. The receptors shown here come from a woman aged 40-49 years in good health, CMV-negative, and a related stem cell transplant donor. The CDR3 runs from the conserved cysteine through the conserved F or W. Fields, in order: clone size, V gene, D gene, CDR3 length, J gene, CDR3 protein, CDR3 DNA. D genes are given only for firm matches. The size field is filled for only some rows; it gives once, few, many or a size class.

many	TRBV5-8	-	16	TRBJ1-5	CASSFPGGGSNQPQHF	TGTGCCAGCAGCTTTCCTGGGGGGGGGAGCAATCAGCCCCAGCATTTT
many	TRBV2	TRBD2	15	TRBJ2-7	CASSPSSGGAGEQYF	TGTGCCAGCAGTCCTTCTAGCGGGGGGGCAGGCGAGCAGTACTTC
many	TRBV6-1	-	13	TRBJ1-2	CASGKKGGDGYTF	TGTGCCAGCGGGAAAAAAGGAGGGGATGGCTACACCTTC
many	TRBV5-6	-	15	TRBJ2-3	CASSQTKGYTDTQYF	TGTGCCAGCAGCCAGACAAAGGGTTACACAGATACGCAGTATTTT
-	TRBV29-1	-	12	TRBJ2-4	CSVDVQGNIQYF	TGCAGCGTTGATGTCCAAGGGAACATTCAGTACTTC
many	TRBV12-5	TRBD1	13	TRBJ1-2	CASGYDRGYGYTF	TGTGCTAGTGGCTATGACAGGGGCTATGGCTACACCTTC
many	TRBV28	TRBD1	14	TRBJ1-1	CASISGGTGAEAFF	TGTGCCAGCATCTCTGGGGGGACAGGGGCTGAAGCTTTCTTT
many	TRBV7-2	TRBD2	15	TRBJ2-7	CASSLIGLAVYEQYF	TGTGCCAGCAGCTTGATAGGGCTAGCGGTTTACGAGCAGTACTTC
many	TRBV11-2	-	12	TRBJ2-5	CASSLPSGTQYF	TGTGCCAGCAGCTTACCAAGTGGCACCCAGTACTTC
many	TRBV27	-	13	TRBJ2-2	CASLRQSPRELFF	TGTGCCAGCCTTAGACAGTCTCCCCGGGAGCTGTTTTTT
-	TRBV5-6	TRBD1	14	TRBJ1-4	CASSLDRGREQLFF	TGTGCCAGCAGCTTGGACAGGGGGCGTGAACAACTGTTTTTT
many	TRBV7-3	-	14	TRBJ2-1	CASSFNREGNEQFF	TGTGCCAGCAGCTTTAATCGTGAGGGGAATGAGCAGTTCTTC
many	TRBV11-2	-	14	TRBJ2-4	CASSLDLVVDIQYF	TGTGCCAGCAGCTTAGATTTGGTAGTCGACATTCAGTACTTC
many	TRBV27	TRBD2	15	TRBJ2-7	CASRAPAAGGYEQYF	TGTGCCAGCAGGGCCCCGGCGGCGGGAGGCTACGAGCAGTACTTC
many	TRBV6-4	-	14	TRBJ2-4	CASFRAGAKNIQYF	TGTGCCAGCTTTCGTGCGGGAGCCAAAAACATTCAGTACTTC
many	TRBV30	TRBD2	14	TRBJ2-7	CAWRQRGSRYEQYF	TGTGCCTGGAGACAGCGCGGGAGTAGGTACGAGCAGTACTTC
many	TRBV19	TRBD1	17	TRBJ1-1	CASSKPGTGAGNTEAFF	TGTGCCAGTAGTAAACCCGGGACAGGGGCCGGGAACACTGAAGCTTTCTTT
many	TRBV28	TRBD1	14	TRBJ2-7	CASSFRGRAYEQYF	TGTGCCAGCAGTTTCAGGGGGCGGGCCTACGAGCAGTACTTC
medium-sized	TRBV6-2/TRBV6-3	-	13	TRBJ1-1	CASSRGMNTEAFF	TGTGCCAGCAGTCGGGGGATGAACACTGAAGCTTTCTTT
many	TRBV12-5	TRBD1	14	TRBJ1-2	CASGIQGPHYGYTF	TGTGCTAGTGGGATACAGGGGCCACACTATGGCTACACCTTC
many	TRBV2	-	13	TRBJ2-5	CASSVLLQETQYF	TGTGCCAGCAGTGTCCTCTTACAAGAGACCCAGTACTTC
many	TRBV11-2	-	13	TRBJ1-3	CASSLSTGNTIYF	TGTGCCAGCAGCTTAAGCACTGGAAACACCATATATTTT
many	TRBV12-3/TRBV12-4	TRBD1	13	TRBJ1-3	CASDRVGGNTIYF	TGTGCCAGCGACAGGGTTGGAGGAAACACCATATATTTT
many	TRBV14	-	16	TRBJ1-1	CASSQGLVNTNTEAFF	TGTGCCAGCAGCCAAGGTTTGGTAAACACGAACACTGAAGCTTTCTTT
many	TRBV9	-	16	TRBJ2-5	CASSVDDRTVKETQYF	TGTGCCAGCAGCGTAGATGATCGGACAGTAAAAGAGACCCAGTACTTC